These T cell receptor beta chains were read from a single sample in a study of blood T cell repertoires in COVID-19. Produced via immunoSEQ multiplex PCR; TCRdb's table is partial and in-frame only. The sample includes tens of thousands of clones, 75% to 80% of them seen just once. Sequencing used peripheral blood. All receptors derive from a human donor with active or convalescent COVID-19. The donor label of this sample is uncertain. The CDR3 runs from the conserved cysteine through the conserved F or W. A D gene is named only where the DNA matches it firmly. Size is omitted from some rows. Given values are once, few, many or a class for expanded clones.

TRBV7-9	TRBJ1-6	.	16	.	CASSPPGGPYNSPLHF	TGTGCCAGCAGCCCTCCGGGTGGCCCATATAATTCACCCCTCCACTTT
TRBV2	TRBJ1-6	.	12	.	CASSESAVGLHF	TGTGCCAGCAGTGAATCAGCGGTGGGCCTCCACTTT
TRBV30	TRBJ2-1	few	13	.	CAWSRGEINEQFF	TGTGCCTGGAGCAGGGGGGAGATTAATGAGCAGTTCTTC
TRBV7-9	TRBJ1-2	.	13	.	CASSLASVYGYTF	TGTGCCAGCAGCTTAGCTAGCGTCTATGGCTACACCTTC
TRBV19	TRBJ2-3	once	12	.	CASSLSTDTQYF	TGTGCCAGTAGTCTCAGCACAGATACGCAGTATTTT
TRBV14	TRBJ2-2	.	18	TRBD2	CASSQDRGAGGNTGELFF	TGTGCCAGCAGCCAAGATCGAGGAGCGGGAGGTAACACCGGGGAGCTGTTTTTT
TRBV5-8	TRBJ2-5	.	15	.	CASSLGPGEKETQYF	TGTGCCAGCAGCTTGGGCCCAGGGGAGAAAGAGACCCAGTACTTC
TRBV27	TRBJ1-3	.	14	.	CASRQGYSGNTIYF	TGTGCCAGCAGACAGGGATACTCTGGAAACACCATATATTTT
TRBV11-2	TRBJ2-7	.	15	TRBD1	CASSWAGTGSDEQYF	TGTGCCAGCAGCTGGGCCGGGACAGGGAGCGACGAGCAGTACTTC
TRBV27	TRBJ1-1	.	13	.	CASSLTWGPEAFF	TGTGCCAGCAGTTTAACCTGGGGCCCTGAAGCTTTCTTT
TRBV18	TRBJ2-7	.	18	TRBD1	CASSPLRQGLKSAYEQYF	TGTGCCAGCTCACCACTACGACAGGGGCTCAAATCGGCCTACGAGCAGTACTTC
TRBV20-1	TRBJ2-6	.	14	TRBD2	CSASGRAKANVLTF	TGCAGTGCTAGTGGGAGGGCCAAGGCCAACGTCCTGACTTTC
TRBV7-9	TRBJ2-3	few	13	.	CASRTGSTDTQYF	TGTGCCAGCAGAACGGGGTCCACAGATACGCAGTATTTT
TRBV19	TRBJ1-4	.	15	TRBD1	CASSRDRKGAEKLFF	TGTGCCAGTAGTAGGGACAGGAAAGGTGCTGAAAAACTGTTTTTT
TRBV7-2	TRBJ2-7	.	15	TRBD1	CASSPQQGSSYEQYF	TGTGCCAGCAGCCCACAACAGGGGAGCTCCTACGAGCAGTACTTC
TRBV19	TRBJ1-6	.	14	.	CASSSLGDNSPLHF	TGTGCCAGTAGTTCCTTGGGCGATAATTCACCCCTCCACTTT
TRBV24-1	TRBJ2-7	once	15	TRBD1	CATSDDGTGNYEQYF	TGTGCCACCAGTGATGACGGGACAGGGAACTACGAGCAGTACTTC
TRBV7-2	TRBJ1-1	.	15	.	CASSSTTGIRTEAFF	TGTGCCAGCAGCTCAACTACAGGAATCAGGACTGAAGCTTTCTTT
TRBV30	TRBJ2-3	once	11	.	CAWSLTDTQYF	TGTGCCTGGAGTTTAACAGATACGCAGTATTTT
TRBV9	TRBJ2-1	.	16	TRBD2	CASSVTSGSSYNEQFF	TGTGCCAGCAGCGTAACTAGCGGGAGCTCCTACAATGAGCAGTTCTTC
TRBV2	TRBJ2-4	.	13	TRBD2	CASRKEGGQPQYF	TGTGCCAGCAGGAAGGAGGGAGGGCAGCCTCAGTACTTC
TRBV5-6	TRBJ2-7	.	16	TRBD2	CASSSGLAGGWDEQYF	TGTGCCAGCAGCTCGGGACTAGCGGGAGGGTGGGACGAGCAGTACTTC
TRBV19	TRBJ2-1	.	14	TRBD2	CASSRPGGWNEQFF	TGTGCCAGTAGCCGGCCGGGGGGATGGAATGAGCAGTTCTTC
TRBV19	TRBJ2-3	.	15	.	CATAESGVWTDTQYF	TGTGCCACCGCGGAGAGCGGTGTTTGGACAGATACGCAGTATTTT
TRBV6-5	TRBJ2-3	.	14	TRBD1	CASKKQGFPDTQYF	TGTGCCAGCAAAAAACAGGGGTTCCCAGATACGCAGTATTTT
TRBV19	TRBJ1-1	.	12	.	CAADRGGTEAFF	TGTGCCGCCGACCGAGGGGGCACTGAAGCTTTCTTT
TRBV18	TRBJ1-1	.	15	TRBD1	CASSLDRGQSTEAFF	TGTGCCAGCTCACTGGACAGGGGGCAATCTACTGAAGCTTTCTTT
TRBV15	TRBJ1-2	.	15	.	CATSRDRGTPAGYTF	TGTGCCACCAGCAGAGATCGAGGGACTCCTGCAGGCTACACCTTC
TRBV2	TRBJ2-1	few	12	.	CASSGSASGRFF	TGTGCCAGCAGTGGGTCAGCGTCCGGTCGGTTCTTC
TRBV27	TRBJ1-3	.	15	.	CASSWRGLSGNTIYF	TGTGCCAGCAGTTGGAGGGGCCTCTCTGGAAACACCATATATTTT
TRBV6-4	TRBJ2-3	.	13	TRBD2	CASMGGSPDTQYF	TGTGCCAGCATGGGCGGGAGCCCAGATACGCAGTATTTT
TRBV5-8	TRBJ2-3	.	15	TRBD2	CASRPGTSAPDTQYF	TGTGCCAGCAGGCCCGGGACTAGCGCACCAGATACGCAGTATTTT
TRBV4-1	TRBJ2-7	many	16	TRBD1	CASSQPGQGPSYEQYF	TGCGCCAGCAGCCAGCCGGGACAGGGGCCCTCCTACGAGCAGTACTTC
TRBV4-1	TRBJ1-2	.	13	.	CASSQDGSYGYTF	TGCGCCAGCAGCCAAGATGGCAGCTATGGCTACACCTTC
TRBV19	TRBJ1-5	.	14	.	CASSIDKRVQPQHF	TGTGCCAGTAGTATAGATAAGAGGGTTCAGCCCCAGCATTTT
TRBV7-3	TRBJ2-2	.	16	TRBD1	CASSLTRDSPTGELFF	TGTGCCAGCAGCCTTACCCGGGACAGTCCCACCGGGGAGCTGTTTTTT
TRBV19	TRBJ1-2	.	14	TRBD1	CASSIGTGRDGYTF	TGTGCCAGTAGTATCGGGACAGGGAGGGATGGCTACACCTTC
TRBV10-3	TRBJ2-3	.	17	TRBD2	CATRSRASGTSTDTQYF	TGTGCCACGAGATCCAGGGCTAGCGGAACTAGCACAGATACGCAGTATTTT
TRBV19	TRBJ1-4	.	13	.	CASSMREYEKLFF	TGTGCCAGTAGTATGAGGGAGTATGAAAAACTGTTTTTT
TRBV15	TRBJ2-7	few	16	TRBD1	CATSRDRGTGTYEQYF	TGTGCCACCAGCAGAGATCGTGGGACAGGCACCTACGAGCAGTACTTC
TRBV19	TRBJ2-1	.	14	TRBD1	CASSTGTGGNEQFF	TGTGCCAGTAGTACTGGGACAGGGGGAAATGAGCAGTTCTTC
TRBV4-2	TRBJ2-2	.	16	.	CASRGKAGRDTGELFF	TGTGCCAGCAGGGGTAAGGCGGGACGGGACACCGGGGAGCTGTTTTTT